The 29 T cell receptor beta chains given below trace back to one sample, sequenced in a study of blood T cell repertoires in COVID-19 (TCRdb year 2020). Library preparation used the immunoSEQ multiplex PCR assay. TCRdb mirrors the immuneACCESS table, restricted to in-frame sequences. Some clones are absent from its copies; in checked studies, under half trace to an unresolved V gene, and the reason for the others is unknown. For this sample there are around 200,000 clones; approximately 75% appear just once. Approximately 8.7% of the sample belongs to the ten largest clones. The source material was PBMCs or T cells enriched from blood (not recorded which). All receptors derive from a man aged 35 to 55 who had recovered from COVID-19.

The chain joins TRBV6-5 to TRBJ2-3; no reliable D call. The V end was cut by 4 bases, the J end by 0 bases, with 11 bases between. CDR1 is MNHEY, CDR2 SVGAGI, per germline. The CDR3 totals 15 residues. CDR3 sequence: CASSSFQASTDTQYF. CDR3 sequence (DNA): TGTGCCAGCAGTTCGTTCCAGGCTAGCACAGATACGCAGTATTTT.

This rearrangement joins TRBV12-5 to TRBJ1-2; tentative D call: TRBD1 (5 bases). CDR1 is LGHNT and CDR2 is FRNRAP in the germline V gene. This CDR3 spans 14 amino acids. Trimming removed 8 bases at V and 4 bases at J, with 17 bases between. The CDR3 DNA sequence: TGTGCTAGTAATAAGGGAGGGGATACCTATGGCTACACCTTC. Its translation: CASNKGGDTYGYTF. Full variable domain (remainder filled in from reference TRBV12-5 and TRBJ1-2): DARVTQTPRHKVTEMGQEVTMRCQPILGHNTVFWYRQTMMQGLELLAYFRNRAPLDDSGMPKDRFSAEMPDATLATLKIQPSEPRDSAVYFCASNKGGDTYGYTFGSGTRLTVV.

The CDR3 DNA reads as TGTGCCGTCGGTGGAGGACAGGGACTAGCGCTTTACAATGAGCAGTTCTTC. Amino acids: CAVGGGQGLALYNEQFF. The V gene is TRBV27, the J gene TRBJ2-1, with TRBD2 matching 10 bases. The V and J ends lost 11 bases and 4 bases, in that order; junction bases with no gene match: 17. Germline CDR1 and CDR2: MNHEY and SMNVEV (reference sequence). This CDR3 contains 17 residues.

This clone appeared a few times. The rearrangement links TRBV3-1 (or the pseudogene TRBV3-2) to TRBJ2-1; D gene uncertain. CDR1 and CDR2 (germline): LGHDT, YNNKEL (reference sequence). This CDR3 spans 11 amino acids. V lost 2 bases and J 12 bases, leaving 8 bases between the germline ends. In nucleotides, the CDR3 is TGTGCCAGCAGCCAAACGCGAGGGCAGTTCTTC. Amino acids: CASSQTRGQFF.

V is TRBV5-8 and J is TRBJ1-1, with unresolved D. The V end lost 1 base, the J end lost 4 bases, and 20 bases lay between the germline ends. Looked up from germline, CDR1 is SGHTS and CDR2 is YDEGEE. CDR3 length: 17 residues. The CDR3 spells CASSLTIRGFGSTEAFF. In DNA, the CDR3 is TGTGCCAGCAGCTTGACTATCCGGGGTTTCGGCAGCACTGAAGCTTTCTTT.

The chain has TRBV25-1 and TRBJ1-3; 7 bases fit TRBD1. Losses at the gene ends were 4 bases for V and 0 bases for J; bases not matched to a gene: 12. This CDR3 spans 18 amino acids. Germline CDR1 is MGHDK and CDR2 is SYGVNS. The CDR3 coding sequence is TGTGCCAGCAGTGGATCCGGAACAGGGGCTGCCTCTGGAAACACCATATATTTT. It encodes CASSGSGTGAASGNTIYF.

The chain employs TRBV5-5 and TRBJ1-4, with D possibly TRBD1 on 5 matching bases. The CDR3 consists of 16 residues. V was shortened by 2 bases and J by 5 bases, with 16 bases between the two germline ends. CDR1 SGHKS and CDR2 YYEKEE come from the germline V gene (reference sequence). In nucleotides, the CDR3 is TGTGCCAGCAGCTTAGGCGGGGGTGGACTCAATGAAAAACTGTTTTTT. Amino acid sequence: CASSLGGGGLNEKLFF.

In DNA form, the CDR3 reads TGTGCCAGCAGCTTGTATGGGGGACAGAACACCGGGGAGCTGTTTTTT. This translates into CASSLYGGQNTGELFF. V is TRBV5-5 and J is TRBJ2-2, with D perhaps TRBD1 (6 bases). Trimming took off 1 base at V and 1 base at J, with 11 bases between the two ends. The germline gives CDR1 SGHKS, CDR2 YYEKEE (reference sequence). The CDR3 runs to 16 residues. Filled out from reference TRBV5-5 and TRBJ2-2, the complete variable domain reads DAGVTQSPTHLIKTRGQQVTLRCSPISGHKSVSWYQQVLGQGPQFIFQYYEKEERGRGNFPDRFSARQFPNYSSELNVNALLLGDSALYLCASSLYGGQNTGELFFGEGSRLTVL.

The genes are TRBV7-9 and TRBJ1-6; possibly TRBD1 for D (5 bases). Trimming took 3 bases from V and 6 from J, leaving 12 bases between them. Germline V gene data show CDR1 as SEHNR and CDR2 as FQNEAQ (reference sequence). This CDR3 has 15 residues. The CDR3 DNA follows: TGTGCCAGCAGCTTGGGACTTGGGGGTAATTCACCCCTCCACTTT. It is translated as CASSLGLGGNSPLHF.

The chain employs TRBV19 and TRBJ2-5; D is possibly TRBD2 (5 bases). This CDR3 spans 16 amino acids. Germline V gene data show CDR1 as LNHDA and CDR2 as SQIVND (reference sequence). Between the trimmed V and J ends, which lost 8 bases and 3 bases, there was a span of 22 bases. The chain's CDR3 is CASGSRTGKVEETQYF. The CDR3 DNA is TGTGCCAGTGGTTCTAGGACGGGGAAGGTAGAAGAGACCCAGTACTTC.

The table lists this clone with a few counts. The chain recombines TRBV7-9 with TRBJ1-6; possible D gene TRBD1, 5 bases. V lost 5 bases, J lost 7 bases, and 15 bases lay in between. CDR3 length equals 15 residues. CDR1 is SEHNR, CDR2 FQNEAQ, per germline (reference sequence). CDR3 sequence reads: CASSKIGQGNSPLHF. For the CDR3, the DNA is TGTGCCAGCAGCAAGATCGGGCAGGGAAATTCACCCCTCCACTTT.

This sequence joins TRBV19 and TRBJ1-2; D perhaps matches TRBD1 (6 bases). The CDR3 totals 15 residues. Germline CDR1 LNHDA, CDR2 SQIVND (reference sequence). V was cut by 5 bases and J by 5 bases, with 18 bases left in between. The CDR3 DNA reads TGTGCCAGTAGTCCCGAAAACAGGGTGCGGTATGGCTACACCTTC. Translated: CASSPENRVRYGYTF.

V gene TRBV30 combines with J gene TRBJ2-7, with 12 bases that match TRBD1. The CDR3 consists of 14 residues. J gave up 6 bases and V 5 bases, and 8 bases lay outside the gene matches. Per germline, CDR1 GTSNPN and CDR2 SVGIG (reference sequence). This CDR3 is CAWCMGQGASEQYF. The CDR3 DNA reads TGTGCCTGGTGCATGGGACAGGGGGCATCCGAGCAGTACTTC.

The table lists this clone with a count of one. The rearrangement joins TRBV2 to TRBJ1-1; unclear D gene. Trimming stripped 6 bases from V and 5 bases from J, with 16 bases between. The CDR3 loop spans 14 amino acids. Germline CDR1 is SNHLY and CDR2 is FYNNEI. This CDR3 is CASSPTSLATEAFF. The CDR3 DNA follows: TGTGCCAGCAGCCCCACTTCGCTCGCTACTGAAGCTTTCTTT.

This clone was seen a few times. The chain recombines TRBV5-1 with TRBJ2-7; D not certain. The CDR3 runs 14 residues. CDR1 and CDR2 (germline): SGHRS, YFSETQ. Between the trimmed V and J ends, which lost 0 bases and 0 bases, there was a span of 7 bases. CDR3 in DNA: TGCGCCAGCAGCTTGGCCGCAGGCTCCTACGAGCAGTACTTC. Its translation: CASSLAAGSYEQYF.

The J gene is TRBJ2-5, the V gene TRBV5-1, with 9 bases matching TRBD1. Trimming took 6 bases from V and 5 from J; bases not matched to a gene: 5. The length of the CDR3 is 13 residues. From germline, CDR1 is SGHRS and CDR2 YFSETQ. The DNA of the CDR3 is TGCGCCAGCACCTCCGGGACAGGGGAGACCCAGTACTTC. Amino acid sequence: CASTSGTGETQYF.

The rearrangement joins TRBV5-5 to TRBJ2-5, with D perhaps matching TRBD2 (6 bases). The ends were cut back, 4 bases at V and 5 bases at J, with 15 bases in the middle. Germline V gene lookup returns CDR1 SGHKS and CDR2 YYEKEE (reference sequence). CDR3 size: 14 residues. DNA of the CDR3: TGTGCCAGCAGCCCAACGACTAGACCGGAGACCCAGTACTTC. Amino acid sequence: CASSPTTRPETQYF.

This clone was detected only once. This sequence joins TRBV5-6 and TRBJ2-6, with 10 nucleotides matching TRBD1. There are 16 residues in the CDR3. J was trimmed by 7 bases and V by 1 base; bases with no gene match: 5. CDR1 and CDR2 from the germline V gene are SGHDT and YYEEEE. This CDR3 is CASSLIRDRGANVLTF. DNA for the CDR3: TGTGCCAGCAGCTTGATAAGGGACAGGGGCGCCAACGTCCTGACTTTC.

The rearrangement uses TRBV4-1 and TRBJ2-2; 9 bases map to TRBD1. Germline CDR1 MGHRA, CDR2 YSYEKL. This CDR3 region has 16 residues. V lost 4 bases to trimming and J lost 1 base; unmatched junction nucleotides: 4. The CDR3 reads CASSLNRGRNTGELFF. DNA of the CDR3: TGCGCCAGCAGCCTAAACAGGGGGCGGAACACCGGGGAGCTGTTTTTT.

The chain couples TRBV6-5 to TRBJ2-1, with TRBD2 matching over 11 bases. Germline values: CDR1 MNHEY, CDR2 SVGAGI. The J segment lost 5 bases and the V segment lost 6 bases, leaving 6 bases of the junction unmatched. This CDR3 comprises 15 residues. Here the CDR3 DNA reads TGTGCCAGCAGAACCCTAGCGGGAGGAAACAATGAGCAGTTCTTC. Translation gives CASRTLAGGNNEQFF.

V is TRBV27 and J is TRBJ2-5; 7 bases align to TRBD2. The CDR3 runs 16 residues. The germline CDR1 and CDR2 sequences are MNHEY and SMNVEV (reference sequence). After removal of 7 bases from V and 0 bases from J, the junction contained 11 bases not matched to a gene. CDR3 amino acids: CASTPGGEPYQETQYF. DNA for the CDR3: TGTGCCAGCACCCCTGGGGGGGAACCATACCAAGAGACCCAGTACTTC.

The CDR3: CASSFRETALRGYGYTF. The CDR3 nucleotides are TGTGCCAGCAGTTTTCGGGAGACAGCATTACGGGGCTATGGCTACACCTTC. The chain combines TRBV27 with TRBJ1-2; possibly TRBD1 for D (5 bases). Germline CDR1 MNHEY, CDR2 SMNVEV (reference sequence). The ends were cut back, 3 bases at V and 4 bases at J, with 21 bases in the middle. This CDR3 has 17 residues.

The gene calls are TRBV9 and TRBJ1-4, with 8 bases identical to TRBD1. CDR1 SGDLS and CDR2 YYNGEE come from the germline V gene. The CDR3 has 15 amino acids. Trimming cost V 2 bases and J 10 bases; bases outside gene matches: 10. CDR3 nucleotide sequence: TGTGCCAGCAGCGTTTCTTCAGGGGGCGAAGGAAAACTGTTTTTT. It codes for CASSVSSGGEGKLFF.

The chain employs TRBV19 and TRBJ2-1, with TRBD2 matching 7 bases. V lost 3 bases, J lost 14 bases, and 10 bases stayed unmatched. Germline CDR1 is LNHDA and CDR2 is SQIVND (reference sequence). This CDR3 has 13 residues. The CDR3 loop reads CASSMVVAGVEFF. CDR3 DNA: TGTGCCAGTAGTATGGTGGTTGCGGGAGTAGAGTTCTTC.

The chain has TRBV5-1 and TRBJ2-2; possible D gene TRBD1, 5 bases. The V end lost 4 bases, the J end lost 3 bases, and 7 bases lay between the germline ends. Germline V CDR1 and CDR2: SGHRS, YFSETQ. This CDR3 spans 13 amino acids. Here the CDR3 DNA reads TGCGCCAGCAGCGAACAGGACACCGGGGAGCTGTTTTTT. Its translation: CASSEQDTGELFF.

V and J are TRBV3-1 (or the pseudogene TRBV3-2) and TRBJ1-5, with 7 bases fitting TRBD1. CDR3 size: 14 residues. Germline V gene data show CDR1 as LGHDT and CDR2 as YNNKEL (reference sequence). V shed 3 bases, J shed 7 bases, and the junction held 6 bases outside the gene matches. The CDR3 sequence is CASSQRQGGQPQHF. CDR3 bases: TGTGCCAGCAGCCAGAGACAGGGCGGGCAGCCCCAGCATTTT.

The gene calls are TRBV7-6 and TRBJ2-2, with 7 bases aligning to TRBD2. The V gene end was trimmed by 1 base and the J gene end by 1 base; junction bases not matched to a gene: 6. Germline V CDR1 and CDR2: SGHVS, FNYEAQ. The CDR3 is made up of 17 amino acids. In DNA, the CDR3 is TGTGCCAGCAGCTTAGACGGGGGGATGGGGAACACCGGGGAGCTGTTTTTT. Translating gives CASSLDGGMGNTGELFF.

This chain uses TRBV5-1 with TRBJ1-3, with TRBD1 identical over 9 bases. This CDR3 contains 15 residues. Trimming took 4 bases from V and 4 from J; bases not matched to a gene: 6. CDR1 and CDR2 (germline): SGHRS, YFSETQ. In DNA form, the CDR3 reads TGCGCCAGCAGCCCCGGGACAGGGTTCGGAAACACCATATATTTT. As protein: CASSPGTGFGNTIYF.

This chain uses TRBV24-1 with TRBJ1-5; D remains ambiguous. This CDR3 is 14 amino acids long. V lost 3 bases, J lost 4 bases, and 9 bases lay in between. Germline V gives CDR1 KGHDR, CDR2 SFDVKD. The CDR3 here is CATSDGGSNQPQHF. The CDR3 DNA reads as TGTGCCACCAGTGATGGAGGTTCAAATCAGCCCCAGCATTTT.